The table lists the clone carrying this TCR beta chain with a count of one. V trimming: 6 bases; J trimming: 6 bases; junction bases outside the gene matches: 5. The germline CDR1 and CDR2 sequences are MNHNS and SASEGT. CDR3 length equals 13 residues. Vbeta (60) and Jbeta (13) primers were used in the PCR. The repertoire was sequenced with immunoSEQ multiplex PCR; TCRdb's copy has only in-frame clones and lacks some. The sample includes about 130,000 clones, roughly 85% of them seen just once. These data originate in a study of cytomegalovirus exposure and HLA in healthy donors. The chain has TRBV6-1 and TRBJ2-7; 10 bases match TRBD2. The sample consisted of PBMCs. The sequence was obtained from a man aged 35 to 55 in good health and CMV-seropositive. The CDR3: CASSLAGVGEQYF. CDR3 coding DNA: TGTGCCAGCAGCCTAGCGGGAGTTGGCGAGCAGTACTTC.